These T cell receptor beta chains were read from a single sample in a study of long-term antiretroviral therapy in people with HIV. Method: immunoSEQ multiplex PCR; TCRdb's copy keeps in-frame clones and lacks some. The sample includes more than 10,000 clones, roughly 80% of them seen just once. The input for sequencing was unsorted PBMCs, taken 0.5 years before starting antiretroviral therapy. These receptors were taken from a woman between 40 and 55 years old with HIV. CDR3s include the opening cysteine and the closing phenylalanine or tryptophan. The D gene is left open where the match is weak. Rows may omit the clone size; those that give it use once, few, many or a size class.

v_call	j_call	clone_size	d_call	cdr3_nt	cdr3_aa
TRBV4-1	TRBJ1-1	NA	TRBD1	TGCGCCAGCAGCCTTGGGACAGGGAACACTGAAGCTTTCTTT	CASSLGTGNTEAFF
TRBV23-1	TRBJ2-3	once	TRBD2	TGCGCCAGCAGTCGCCCTATTTCGGCTAGCGGGAATGATACGCAGTATTTT	CASSRPISASGNDTQYF
TRBV6-1	TRBJ2-1	NA	TRBD1	TGTGCCAGCAGGCCGGGACAGGGATACAATGAGCAGTTCTTC	CASRPGQGYNEQFF
TRBV18	TRBJ2-5	NA	NA	TGTGCCAGCTCACCGGGATCTGGGGACCTACAAGAGACCCAGTACTTC	CASSPGSGDLQETQYF
TRBV7-2	TRBJ1-2	NA	TRBD1	TGTGCCAGCAGTCAACAGGGGGCGTCGGACTATGGCTACACCTTC	CASSQQGASDYGYTF
TRBV6-6	TRBJ2-2	few	NA	TGTGCCAGCAGTTCGCGGGACACCGGGGAGCTGTTTTTT	CASSSRDTGELFF
TRBV4-2	TRBJ1-1	once	NA	TGTGCCAGCAGCCAAGATTCGCGCAGGGAGACTGAAGCTTTCTTT	CASSQDSRRETEAFF
TRBV5-8	TRBJ1-1	NA	NA	TGTGCCAGCAGCTTGGCAAAGGTTTTGAACACTGAAGCTTTCTTT	CASSLAKVLNTEAFF
TRBV5-8	TRBJ2-2	NA	NA	TGTGCCAGCAGCTTGGTAGTCTGGTCGAACACCGGGGAGCTGTTTTTT	CASSLVVWSNTGELFF
TRBV14	TRBJ2-3	NA	NA	TGTGCCAGCAGCCCCGCCCGAGCTAGCACAGATACGCAGTATTTT	CASSPARASTDTQYF
TRBV27	TRBJ2-1	NA	NA	TGTGCCAGCAGGACTTCCTTTCTCGATGAGCAGTTCTTC	CASRTSFLDEQFF
TRBV27	TRBJ2-6	NA	NA	TGTGCCAGCGCGGTCCGTGGGGTCATGGGGGCCAACGTCCTGACTTTC	CASAVRGVMGANVLTF
TRBV7-2	TRBJ2-7	once	NA	TGTGCCAGCAGCTCCCTCGGGGCGATCTACGAGCAGTACTTC	CASSSLGAIYEQYF
TRBV30	TRBJ1-2	NA	NA	TGTGCCTGGAGTTTGTTTAACTATGGCTACACCTTC	CAWSLFNYGYTF
TRBV2	TRBJ1-1	NA	NA	TGTGCCAGCCCTAGGGGATTCGAAGCTTTCTTT	CASPRGFEAFF
TRBV7-9	TRBJ2-1	NA	NA	TGTGCCAGCAGCTTATTTGCCGAGAATGAGCAGTTCTTC	CASSLFAENEQFF
TRBV7-9	TRBJ2-2	NA	NA	TGTGCCACGGGGAGCGGTAACACCGGGGAGCTGTTTTTT	CATGSGNTGELFF
TRBV29-1	TRBJ1-2	NA	TRBD1	TGCAGCGTTGAGGGACAGGGTGAAATGGGCTACACCTTC	CSVEGQGEMGYTF
TRBV18	TRBJ2-7	NA	TRBD1	TGTGCCAGCTCACCACTCGGACAGGGGTACCCCTACGAGCAGTACTTC	CASSPLGQGYPYEQYF
TRBV5-1	TRBJ2-5	once	NA	TGCGCCAGCAGCTTGGACCCGACGGGCGAGACCCAGTACTTC	CASSLDPTGETQYF
TRBV9	TRBJ2-5	NA	TRBD2	TGTGCCAGCGCACCGGGGGAGGGGACCCAGTACTTC	CASAPGEGTQYF
TRBV5-6	TRBJ2-3	NA	NA	TGTGCCAGCAGCTTGGCGGGAGCGGGCACAGATACGCAGTATTTT	CASSLAGAGTDTQYF
TRBV9	TRBJ2-7	NA	TRBD2	TGTGCCAGCAGCGAATTTAGCGGGGGGGCATACGAGCAGTACTTC	CASSEFSGGAYEQYF
TRBV27	TRBJ2-1	NA	NA	TGTGCCAGCAGTTCCCTACCAAATCCGGGACACACACACAATGAGCAGTTCTTC	CASSSLPNPGHTHNEQFF
TRBV30	TRBJ1-2	NA	NA	TGTGCCTGGAGTGTAGGCCTTAACTATGGCTACACCTTC	CAWSVGLNYGYTF
TRBV5-6	TRBJ1-1	NA	TRBD1	TGTGCCAGCAGCTTGGGGGGGACAGGGGTACCTGAAGCTTTCTTT	CASSLGGTGVPEAFF
TRBV14	TRBJ2-3	medium-sized	NA	TGTGCCAGCAGCCAAGCCGAGCCCCCAGATACGCAGTATTTT	CASSQAEPPDTQYF
TRBV19	TRBJ1-2	NA	TRBD1	TGTGCCAGTAGTACGACAGGGTTTGGGATCGGCTACACCTTC	CASSTTGFGIGYTF
TRBV5-1	TRBJ2-1	NA	TRBD2	TGCGCCAGCAGCACCGGGGGGTGGAAGGAGTCTGAGCAGTTCTTC	CASSTGGWKESEQFF
TRBV10-3	TRBJ2-3	NA	TRBD2	TGTGCCATCAGTGATCAGGGCGGGGGGTACACAGATACGCAGTATTTT	CAISDQGGGYTDTQYF
TRBV10-2	TRBJ2-7	NA	TRBD1	TGCGCCAGCGGGGACAGGGGGCGGGAGCAGTACTTC	CASGDRGREQYF
TRBV2	TRBJ1-2	NA	NA	TGTGCCAGCAAAACGGAGCTGAACTATGGCTACACCTTC	CASKTELNYGYTF
TRBV7-9	TRBJ1-1	NA	TRBD1	TGTGCCAGCAGCTTCGGACAGGGGAGGACTGAAGCTTTCTTT	CASSFGQGRTEAFF
TRBV19	TRBJ2-5	NA	NA	TGTGCCAGTAGCGACTGGACCGGTGAGACCCAGTACTTC	CASSDWTGETQYF
TRBV6-1	TRBJ1-1	NA	NA	TGTGCCAGCATTCTTGCACCGAACACTGAAGCTTTCTTT	CASILAPNTEAFF
TRBV6-5	TRBJ2-7	once	NA	TGTGCCAGCAGTTACTCTATGAGGGGCGAGCAGTACTTC	CASSYSMRGEQYF
TRBV7-8	TRBJ1-1	NA	NA	TGTGCCAGCAGCTTTCCCCCAGCTTTCTTT	CASSFPPAFF
TRBV7-9	TRBJ1-2	few	NA	TGTGCCAGCAGCTTACCACGACATGAGGGTGGCTACACCTTC	CASSLPRHEGGYTF
TRBV7-6	TRBJ2-7	NA	TRBD1	TGTGCCAGCAGCTTAGCCCCAGGGGGTGACGAGCAGTACTTC	CASSLAPGGDEQYF
TRBV29-1	TRBJ2-1	few	NA	TGCAGCGTTGGCACTAGGAATGAGCAGTTCTTC	CSVGTRNEQFF
TRBV29-1	TRBJ1-4	NA	NA	TGCAGCGTTGCCCAAGTGGGGATCGGAAAACTGTTTTTT	CSVAQVGIGKLFF
TRBV4-1	TRBJ2-1	NA	TRBD2	TGCGCCAGCAGCCAACCAACTAGCGCCTACAATGAGCAGTTCTTC	CASSQPTSAYNEQFF
TRBV29-1	TRBJ2-7	NA	NA	TGCAGCGTTGGGGCCGCCGGGCAGGAGCAGTACTTC	CSVGAAGQEQYF
TRBV7-9	TRBJ2-5	NA	NA	TGTGCCAGCAGCGCCCCCTCGGAGACCCAGTACTTC	CASSAPSETQYF
TRBV27	TRBJ1-5	NA	NA	TGTGCCAGCAGCTCCGACCTTTACAGCTCGGTCAATCAGCCCCAGCATTTT	CASSSDLYSSVNQPQHF
TRBV29-1	TRBJ2-1	NA	NA	TGCAGCGCCTTCATGACCGACAAGAACTACAATGAGCAGTTCTTC	CSAFMTDKNYNEQFF
TRBV15	TRBJ2-3	NA	NA	TGTGCCACCCAGGTAGGGACCACAGATACGCAGTATTTT	CATQVGTTDTQYF
TRBV6-5	TRBJ2-3	NA	TRBD1	TGTGCCAGCAGTACAGGGGCAGATACGCAGTATTTT	CASSTGADTQYF
TRBV7-2	TRBJ1-1	NA	NA	TGTGCCAGCAGCCCAAGGCAGGGAGGGGGCACTGAAGCTTTCTTT	CASSPRQGGGTEAFF
TRBV2	TRBJ2-1	NA	TRBD1	TGTGCCAGCAGTTTTCCACAGGGGGCCTGTGAGCAGTTCTTC	CASSFPQGACEQFF
TRBV11-2	TRBJ1-2	once	TRBD1	TGTGCCAGCAGGTCAATACGTGACAGGGTTAGATCTGGCTACACCTTC	CASRSIRDRVRSGYTF